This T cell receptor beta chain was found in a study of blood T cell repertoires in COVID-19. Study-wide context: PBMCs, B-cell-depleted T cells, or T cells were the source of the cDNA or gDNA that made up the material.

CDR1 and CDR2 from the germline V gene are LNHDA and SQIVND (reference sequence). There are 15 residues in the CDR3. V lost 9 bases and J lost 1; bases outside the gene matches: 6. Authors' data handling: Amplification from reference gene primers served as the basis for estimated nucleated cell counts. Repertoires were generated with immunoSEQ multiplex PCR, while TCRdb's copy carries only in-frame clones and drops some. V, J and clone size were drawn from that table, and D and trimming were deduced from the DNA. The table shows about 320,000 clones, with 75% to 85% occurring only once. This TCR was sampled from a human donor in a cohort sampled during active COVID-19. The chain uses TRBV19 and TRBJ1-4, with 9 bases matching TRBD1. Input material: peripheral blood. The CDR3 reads CASRDRDLTNEKLFF. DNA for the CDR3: TGTGCCAGCCGGGACAGGGACTTAACTAATGAAAAACTGTTTTTT.